The present T cell receptor (beta chain) was sequenced within a study of T cells in Graves' hyperthyroidism and ophthalmopathy. Study-level findings and limits: Ophthalmopathy was model-predicted a median about 7.1 months pre-onset.

TCR beta CDR3 region amplification was performed from RNA transcripts. A set of HTBI primers served as the primers for a first-round RT-PCR of the TCR CDR3. TCRdb independently ran MiXCR on the multiplex PCR reads; one entry per CDR3 protein. The sample shows more than 35,000 distinct CDR3 sequences, about half of them seen only once. The V end was cut by 4 bases, the J end by 7 bases, with 12 bases between. Germline assignment: CDR1 SGDLS and CDR2 YYNGEE. The CDR3 runs 13 residues. As for this clonotype: Antigen specificity is unknown.

The receptor was derived from a woman aged 45-65 years with Graves' hyperthyroidism. The chain couples TRBV9 to TRBJ1-3; D possibly corresponds to TRBD1 (6 bases). The sequenced sample consisted of peripheral blood or thyroid tissue (not recorded which). CDR3 nucleotide sequence: TGTGCCAGCAGCCTGGGGGCGTCGAACACCATATATTTT. It yields the protein CASSLGASNTIYF.